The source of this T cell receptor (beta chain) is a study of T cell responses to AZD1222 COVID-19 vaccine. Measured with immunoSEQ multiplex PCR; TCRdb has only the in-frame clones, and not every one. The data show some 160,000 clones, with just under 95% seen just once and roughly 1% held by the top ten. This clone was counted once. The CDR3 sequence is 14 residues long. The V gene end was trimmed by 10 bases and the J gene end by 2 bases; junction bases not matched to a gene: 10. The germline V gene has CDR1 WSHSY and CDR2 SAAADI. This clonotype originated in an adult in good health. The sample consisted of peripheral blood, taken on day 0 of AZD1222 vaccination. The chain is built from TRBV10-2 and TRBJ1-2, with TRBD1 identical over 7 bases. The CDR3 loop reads CAIGRGPPNYGYTF. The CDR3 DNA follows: TGCGCCATCGGAAGGGGGCCCCCAAACTATGGCTACACCTTC.